A selection of T cell receptor beta chains follows, all from one sample in a study of T cell responses to AZD1222 COVID-19 vaccine. Only in-frame clones appear in the TCRdb table, and some are missing; sequencing was by immunoSEQ multiplex PCR. Counted here are around 160,000 clones, around four fifths occurring once; the ten biggest clones make up over 4%. The specimen comprised peripheral blood, sampled on day 0 of MenACWY control vaccination. These receptors were collected from an adult in good health. Each CDR3 is given with its conserved first and last residue. D genes are given only for firm matches. Where a row states a size, it is once, few, many or the class of an expanded clone; other rows omit it.

clone_size | j_call | d_call | v_call | cdr3_aa | cdr3_nt
. | TRBJ2-1 | . | TRBV15 | CATSRGDFRNEQFF | TGTGCCACCAGCAGGGGGGACTTCCGAAATGAGCAGTTCTTC
. | TRBJ1-6 | TRBD1 | TRBV7-2 | CASSPGTGLYNSPLHF | TGTGCCAGCAGCCCGGGGACAGGGCTCTATAATTCACCCCTCCACTTT
. | TRBJ1-5 | . | TRBV19 | CASSIGRGGISNQPQHF | TGTGCCAGTAGTATAGGAAGGGGGGGGATTAGCAATCAGCCCCAGCATTTT
once | TRBJ1-2 | TRBD1 | TRBV29-1 | CSVGGQVGSGYTF | TGCAGCGTGGGAGGACAGGTCGGGTCTGGCTACACCTTC
. | TRBJ1-4 | . | TRBV19 | CASSIRRGEKLFF | TGTGCCAGTAGTATTAGGCGTGGAGAAAAACTGTTTTTT
. | TRBJ2-7 | . | TRBV29-1 | CSVKAYEQYF | TGCAGCGTTAAAGCCTACGAGCAGTACTTC
once | TRBJ2-2 | TRBD1 | TRBV2 | CASSLNPGQGTTGELFF | TGTGCCAGCAGCCTGAATCCGGGACAGGGGACCACCGGGGAGCTGTTTTTT
. | TRBJ1-2 | . | TRBV5-4 | CASKRGGEGYGYTF | TGTGCCAGCAAGAGGGGAGGCGAGGGGTATGGCTACACCTTC
. | TRBJ2-5 | . | TRBV5-1 | CASSLDQETQYF | TGCGCCAGCAGCTTGGACCAAGAGACCCAGTACTTC
. | TRBJ1-2 | . | TRBV7-9 | CASSRDGNYGYTF | TGTGCCAGCAGCCGGGACGGAAACTATGGCTACACCTTC
. | TRBJ2-2 | TRBD1 | TRBV5-1 | CASSQEGQLNTGELFF | TGCGCCAGCAGCCAAGAGGGACAGTTGAACACCGGGGAGCTGTTTTTT
. | TRBJ2-3 | . | TRBV6-5 | CASSGTHSTDTQYF | TGTGCCAGCAGCGGGACACATAGCACAGATACGCAGTATTTT
. | TRBJ2-1 | . | TRBV6-1 | CASSEVGARGDEQFF | TGTGCCAGCAGTGAAGTGGGGGCTAGGGGGGATGAGCAGTTCTTC
. | TRBJ2-3 | . | TRBV5-1 | CASRTESGLRADTQYF | TGCGCCAGCCGAACTGAATCGGGTCTCAGGGCAGATACGCAGTATTTT
. | TRBJ1-1 | . | TRBV28 | CASSLRGGPNTEAFF | TGTGCCAGCAGTTTACGCGGCGGACCGAACACTGAAGCTTTCTTT
once | TRBJ2-5 | TRBD1 | TRBV19 | CASRKNRGSLETQYF | TGTGCCAGTAGGAAAAACAGGGGTTCGCTGGAGACCCAGTACTTC
. | TRBJ1-5 | . | TRBV20-1 | CSASPRARGNQPQHF | TGCAGTGCTAGTCCCCGGGCCAGGGGTAATCAGCCCCAGCATTTT
. | TRBJ1-2 | TRBD1 | TRBV9 | CASSHADRGLIYGYTF | TGTGCCAGCAGCCATGCGGACAGGGGGCTGATCTATGGCTACACCTTC
. | TRBJ2-1 | . | TRBV5-1 | CASSLVGGSYNEQFF | TGCGCCAGCAGCTTGGTTGGGGGATCCTACAATGAGCAGTTCTTC
. | TRBJ1-2 | . | TRBV6-1 | CASSELSGRGYGYTF | TGTGCCAGCAGTGAATTGTCAGGCAGAGGATATGGCTACACCTTC
. | TRBJ1-2 | . | TRBV19 | CASSISAGGYTF | TGTGCCAGTAGTATAAGCGCAGGCGGCTACACCTTC
. | TRBJ2-3 | . | TRBV2 | CASRDLLERGGVTDTQYF | TGTGCCAGCAGGGATCTCTTGGAACGAGGCGGGGTCACAGATACGCAGTATTTT
. | TRBJ2-3 | . | TRBV18 | CASSPGFDLRDTQYF | TGTGCCAGCTCACCAGGTTTCGATCTGCGGGATACGCAGTATTTT
once | TRBJ1-2 | . | TRBV18 | CASSPERGYGYTF | TGTGCCAGCTCACCGGAGAGGGGCTATGGCTACACCTTC
. | TRBJ2-7 | . | TRBV6-2/TRBV6-3 | CASSEPRYEQYF | TGTGCCAGCAGCGAACCTCGGTACGAGCAGTACTTC
. | TRBJ2-2 | TRBD1 | TRBV18 | CASHAGTGTGELFF | TGTGCCAGCCACGCCGGGACAGGGACCGGGGAGCTGTTTTTT
medium-sized | TRBJ2-2 | . | TRBV3-1/TRBV3-2 | CASAPQGSNGELFF | TGTGCCAGCGCACCTCAGGGGAGCAACGGGGAGCTGTTTTTT
once | TRBJ2-2 | . | TRBV2 | CASSVSGSQTGELFF | TGTGCCAGCAGTGTATCGGGCAGCCAGACCGGGGAGCTGTTTTTT
. | TRBJ1-2 | TRBD1 | TRBV5-4 | CASSPGTVSYGYTF | TGTGCCAGCAGCCCGGGGACAGTATCCTATGGCTACACCTTC
. | TRBJ1-6 | TRBD1 | TRBV6-5 | CASSFDGQGWYSPLHF | TGTGCCAGCAGTTTCGATGGACAGGGGTGGTACTCACCCCTCCACTTT
. | TRBJ1-6 | . | TRBV2 | CASSAQGGYNSPLHF | TGTGCCAGCAGTGCACAGGGTGGTTATAATTCACCCCTCCACTTT
. | TRBJ2-7 | . | TRBV6-1 | CASSEGGGSYEQYF | TGTGCCAGCAGTGAAGGTGGGGGTTCCTACGAGCAGTACTTC
many | TRBJ2-1 | . | TRBV7-9 | CASSLSAGGGYTYNEQFF | TGTGCCAGCAGCTTAAGTGCAGGGGGGGGTTACACCTACAATGAGCAGTTCTTC
once | TRBJ1-5 | . | TRBV6-5 | CASIGVINQPQHF | TGTGCCAGCATAGGCGTCATCAATCAGCCCCAGCATTTT
. | TRBJ1-2 | . | TRBV3-1/TRBV3-2 | CASSQDWSRGYTF | TGTGCCAGCAGCCAAGATTGGAGCCGGGGCTACACCTTC
. | TRBJ1-1 | . | TRBV3-1/TRBV3-2 | CASSQDLGQPEAFF | TGTGCCAGCAGCCAAGATCTCGGCCAACCGGAAGCTTTCTTT
. | TRBJ2-3 | . | TRBV5-1 | CASSLAALSTDTQYF | TGCGCCAGCAGCTTGGCTGCCCTATCCACAGATACGCAGTATTTT
once | TRBJ1-6 | . | TRBV27 | CASTPGIHNSPLHF | TGTGCCAGCACACCGGGGATTCATAATTCACCCCTCCACTTT
. | TRBJ1-5 | . | TRBV2 | CASSPDRLSNQPQHF | TGTGCCAGCAGTCCCGACAGGCTAAGCAATCAGCCCCAGCATTTT
. | TRBJ2-3 | TRBD1 | TRBV3-1/TRBV3-2 | CASSQRTGGTGDTQYF | TGTGCCAGCAGCCAAAGAACAGGGGGCACGGGGGATACGCAGTATTTT
. | TRBJ1-1 | TRBD1 | TRBV5-6 | CASSLPGQGARRTEAFF | TGTGCCAGCAGCTTACCGGGACAGGGGGCTCGGAGGACTGAAGCTTTCTTT
. | TRBJ2-2 | TRBD1 | TRBV9 | CASSVGWTGVRNRAGELFF | TGTGCCAGCAGCGTAGGTTGGACAGGGGTAAGGAATCGAGCCGGGGAGCTGTTTTTT
. | TRBJ1-2 | . | TRBV18 | CASSPQRVGANYGYTF | TGTGCCAGCTCACCACAGCGGGTTGGGGCTAACTATGGCTACACCTTC
. | TRBJ2-2 | . | TRBV5-4 | CASSRDRRGTGELFF | TGTGCCAGCAGCAGAGACAGGCGGGGCACCGGGGAGCTGTTTTTT
once | TRBJ1-6 | . | TRBV5-4 | CASSAGTPMSSYNSPLHF | TGTGCCAGCAGCGCCGGGACCCCCATGAGCTCCTATAATTCACCCCTCCACTTT
once | TRBJ1-1 | TRBD1 | TRBV19 | CASSDRGKLRDTEAFF | TGTGCCAGTAGTGACAGGGGGAAATTGAGAGACACTGAAGCTTTCTTT
. | TRBJ1-6 | . | TRBV3-1/TRBV3-2 | CASSQVSGSPLHF | TGTGCCAGCAGCCAAGTCTCAGGGTCACCCCTCCACTTT
. | TRBJ2-6 | . | TRBV6-5 | CASSWTADVLTF | TGTGCCAGCAGTTGGACTGCCGACGTCCTGACTTTC
once | TRBJ2-1 | TRBD2 | TRBV9 | CASSVAGGPRNEQFF | TGTGCCAGCAGCGTGGCGGGGGGGCCGAGGAATGAGCAGTTCTTC
. | TRBJ2-2 | . | TRBV5-1 | CASSLFGSANTGELFF | TGCGCCAGCAGCTTGTTTGGTAGCGCGAACACCGGGGAGCTGTTTTTT
. | TRBJ1-1 | . | TRBV6-5 | CASSYSGGGTEAFF | TGTGCCAGCAGTTACTCGGGAGGGGGCACTGAAGCTTTCTTT
. | TRBJ1-1 | TRBD1 | TRBV7-3 | CASSSGQVSEAFF | TGTGCCAGCAGCTCCGGACAGGTCTCTGAAGCTTTCTTT
. | TRBJ1-2 | . | TRBV5-6 | CASSSLGGQAGYGYTF | TGTGCCAGCAGCTCCCTAGGGGGACAAGCTGGCTATGGCTACACCTTC
. | TRBJ2-2 | TRBD1 | TRBV10-2 | CASKGQTNTGELFF | TGCGCCAGCAAGGGACAGACAAACACCGGGGAGCTGTTTTTT
. | TRBJ2-7 | . | TRBV5-5 | CASSLHSGASEQYF | TGTGCCAGCAGCTTGCACAGTGGCGCCTCCGAGCAGTACTTC
. | TRBJ2-4 | . | TRBV5-1 | CASSFSQGRSTNIQYF | TGCGCCAGCAGCTTTAGCCAGGGAAGGAGTACAAACATTCAGTACTTC
few | TRBJ1-1 | . | TRBV28 | CASRGNPNTEAFF | TGTGCCAGCAGGGGGAACCCAAACACTGAAGCTTTCTTT
few | TRBJ2-5 | . | TRBV2 | CASSFAATSRGTYQETQYF | TGTGCCAGCAGTTTCGCAGCGACTAGCAGGGGGACGTACCAAGAGACCCAGTACTTC